This T cell receptor (beta chain) came from a study of cytomegalovirus exposure and HLA in healthy donors. Study-wide points: Indistinguishable V segments such as TRBV6-2 and TRBV6-3 were excluded.

Trimming took off 4 bases at V and 2 bases at J, with 9 bases between the two ends. The CDR3 sequence is 13 residues long. The germline gives CDR1 MGHRA, CDR2 YSYEKL. Note on this clone: The antigen is unknown.

PCR involved 60 Vbeta and 13 Jbeta primers. TCRdb keeps only in-frame clones here, not all; method: immunoSEQ multiplex PCR. Of some 110,000 clones in the sample, about 74% were seen once. Material: PBMCs. The chain employs TRBV4-1 and TRBJ2-7, with D unresolved. This receptor was taken from a man aged 25-45 years in good health and CMV-seropositive. As DNA, the CDR3 is TGCGCCAGCAGCCGAGGAGAGGCCTACGAGCAGTACTTC. Its protein product is CASSRGEAYEQYF.